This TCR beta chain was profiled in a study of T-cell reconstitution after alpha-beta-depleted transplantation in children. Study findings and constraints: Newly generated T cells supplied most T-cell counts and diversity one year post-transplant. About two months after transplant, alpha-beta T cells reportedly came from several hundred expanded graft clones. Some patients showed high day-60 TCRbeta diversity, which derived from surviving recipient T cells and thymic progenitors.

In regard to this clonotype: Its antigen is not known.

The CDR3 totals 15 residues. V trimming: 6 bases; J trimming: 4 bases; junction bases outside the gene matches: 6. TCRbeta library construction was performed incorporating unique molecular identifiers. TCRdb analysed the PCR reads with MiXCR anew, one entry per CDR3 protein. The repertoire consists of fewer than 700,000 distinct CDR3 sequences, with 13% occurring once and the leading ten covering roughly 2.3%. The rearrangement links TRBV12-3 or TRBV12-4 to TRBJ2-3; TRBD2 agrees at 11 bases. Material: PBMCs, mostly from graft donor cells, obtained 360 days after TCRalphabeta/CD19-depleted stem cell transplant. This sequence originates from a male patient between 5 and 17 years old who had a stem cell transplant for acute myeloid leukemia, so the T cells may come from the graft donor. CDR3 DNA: TGTGCCAGCAGCCGCGGACTAGCGGGCGCAGATACGCAGTATTTT. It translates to CASSRGLAGADTQYF.